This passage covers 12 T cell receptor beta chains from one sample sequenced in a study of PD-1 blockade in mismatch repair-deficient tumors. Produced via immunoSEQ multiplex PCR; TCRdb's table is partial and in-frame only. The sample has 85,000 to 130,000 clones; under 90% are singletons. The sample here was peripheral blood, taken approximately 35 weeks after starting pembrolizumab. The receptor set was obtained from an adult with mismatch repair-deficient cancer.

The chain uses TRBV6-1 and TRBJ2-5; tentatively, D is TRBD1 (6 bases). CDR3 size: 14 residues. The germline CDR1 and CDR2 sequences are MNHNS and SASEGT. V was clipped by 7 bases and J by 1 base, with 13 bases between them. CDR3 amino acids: CASTPGTLQETQYF. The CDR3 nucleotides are TGTGCCAGCACCCCCGGGACACTCCAAGAGACCCAGTACTTC.

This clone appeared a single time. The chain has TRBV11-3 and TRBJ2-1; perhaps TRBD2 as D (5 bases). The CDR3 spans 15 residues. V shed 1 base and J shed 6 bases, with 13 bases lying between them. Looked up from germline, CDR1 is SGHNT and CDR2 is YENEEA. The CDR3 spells CASSLVSGSFNEQFF. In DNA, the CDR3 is TGTGCCAGCAGCTTAGTCAGCGGTTCTTTCAATGAGCAGTTCTTC.

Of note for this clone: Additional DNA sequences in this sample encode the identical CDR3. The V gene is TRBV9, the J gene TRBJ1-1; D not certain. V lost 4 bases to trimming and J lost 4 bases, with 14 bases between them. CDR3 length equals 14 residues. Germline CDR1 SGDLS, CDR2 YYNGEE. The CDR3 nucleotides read TGTGCCAGCAGCAAAGGCCGCGGCAGCACTGAAGCTTTCTTT. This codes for CASSKGRGSTEAFF.

The CDR3 DNA reads TGTGCCAGCAGCGCCGGGACAGGGTATATTACCGGGGAGCTGTTTTTT. Translation gives CASSAGTGYITGELFF. The chain recombines TRBV5-6 with TRBJ2-2, with 9 bases lining up with TRBD1. V lost 4 bases and J lost 5; bases outside the gene matches: 9. The CDR3 runs 16 residues. Per the germline V gene, CDR1 is SGHDT and CDR2 is YYEEEE.

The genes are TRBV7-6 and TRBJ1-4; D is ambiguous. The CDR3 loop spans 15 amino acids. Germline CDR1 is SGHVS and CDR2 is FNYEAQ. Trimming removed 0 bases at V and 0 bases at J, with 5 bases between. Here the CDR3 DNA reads TGTGCCAGCAGCTTAGCAGGGACAACTAATGAAAAACTGTTTTTT. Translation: CASSLAGTTNEKLFF.

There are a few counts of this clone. CDR3 in amino acids: CASSRDTQFYGYTF. CDR3 nucleotide sequence: TGTGCCAGCAGCCGCGACACACAATTCTATGGCTACACCTTC. The rearrangement joins TRBV7-2 to TRBJ1-2; no definite D call. V was clipped by 5 bases and J by 4 bases, with 14 bases between them. Germline assignment: CDR1 SGHTA and CDR2 FQGNSA. The CDR3 length is 14 residues.

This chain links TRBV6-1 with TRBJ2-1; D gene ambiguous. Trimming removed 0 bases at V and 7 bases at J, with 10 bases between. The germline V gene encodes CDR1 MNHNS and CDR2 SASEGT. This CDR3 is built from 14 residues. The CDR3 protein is CASSEASWGNEQFF. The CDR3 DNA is TGTGCCAGCAGTGAAGCGAGTTGGGGTAATGAGCAGTTCTTC.

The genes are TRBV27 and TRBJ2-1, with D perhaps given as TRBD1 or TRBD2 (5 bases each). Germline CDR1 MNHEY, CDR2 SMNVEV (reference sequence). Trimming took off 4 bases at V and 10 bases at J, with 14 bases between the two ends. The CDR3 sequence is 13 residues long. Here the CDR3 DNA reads TGTGCCAGCAGTTGGGGTTTAGAGGGGGAGCAGTTCTTC. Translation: CASSWGLEGEQFF.

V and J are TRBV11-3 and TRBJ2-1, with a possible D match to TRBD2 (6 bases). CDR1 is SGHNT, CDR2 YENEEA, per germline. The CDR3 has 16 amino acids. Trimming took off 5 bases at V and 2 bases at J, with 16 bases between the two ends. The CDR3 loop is CASSPRASVTYNEQFF. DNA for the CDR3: TGTGCCAGCAGCCCAAGGGCTAGCGTAACCTACAATGAGCAGTTCTTC.

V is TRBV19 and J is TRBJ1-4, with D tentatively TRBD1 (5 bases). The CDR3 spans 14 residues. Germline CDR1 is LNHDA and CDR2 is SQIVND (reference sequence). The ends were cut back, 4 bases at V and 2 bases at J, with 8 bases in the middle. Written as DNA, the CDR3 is TGTGCCAGTAGTAATGGGGGTACTAATGAAAAACTGTTTTTT. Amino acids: CASSNGGTNEKLFF.

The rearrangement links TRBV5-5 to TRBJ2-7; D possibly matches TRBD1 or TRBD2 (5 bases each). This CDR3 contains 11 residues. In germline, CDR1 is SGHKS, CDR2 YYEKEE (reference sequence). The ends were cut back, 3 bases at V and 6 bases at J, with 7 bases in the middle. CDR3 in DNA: TGTGCCAGCAGCTCTGGGGGCGAGCAGTACTTC. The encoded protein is CASSSGGEQYF. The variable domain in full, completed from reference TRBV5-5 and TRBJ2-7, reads DAGVTQSPTHLIKTRGQQVTLRCSPISGHKSVSWYQQVLGQGPQFIFQYYEKEERGRGNFPDRFSARQFPNYSSELNVNALLLGDSALYLCASSSGGEQYFGPGTRLTVT.

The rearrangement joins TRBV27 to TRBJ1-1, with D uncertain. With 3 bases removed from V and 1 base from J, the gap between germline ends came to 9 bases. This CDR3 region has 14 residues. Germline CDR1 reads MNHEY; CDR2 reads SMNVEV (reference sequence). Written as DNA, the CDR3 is TGTGCCAGCAGTTTGAGGACCGCGAACACTGAAGCTTTCTTT. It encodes CASSLRTANTEAFF.